This TCR beta chain stems from a study of T-cell memory formation after mild COVID-19. Germline lookup yields CDR1 SGDLS and CDR2 YYNGEE. The CDR3 extends over 16 amino acids. V shed 0 bases and J 0 bases; nucleotides not matched to a gene: 3. From the 5' RACE reads, TCRdb called clonotypes with MiXCR, one entry per CDR3 protein. This sample has about 300,000 distinct CDR3 sequences, with roughly a fifth found just once. This TCR was recovered from a young man who had mild COVID-19 (a few samples of this study predate the infection). Cell type and time point are not known. This chain uses TRBV9 with TRBJ2-3; 8 bases align to TRBD2. The sequencing input was PBMCs or a T cell subset sorted from them (not recorded which). CDR3 DNA sequence: TGTGCCAGCAGCGTAGAGAGCGGGGGAAGCACAGATACGCAGTATTTT. Encoded protein: CASSVESGGSTDTQYF.